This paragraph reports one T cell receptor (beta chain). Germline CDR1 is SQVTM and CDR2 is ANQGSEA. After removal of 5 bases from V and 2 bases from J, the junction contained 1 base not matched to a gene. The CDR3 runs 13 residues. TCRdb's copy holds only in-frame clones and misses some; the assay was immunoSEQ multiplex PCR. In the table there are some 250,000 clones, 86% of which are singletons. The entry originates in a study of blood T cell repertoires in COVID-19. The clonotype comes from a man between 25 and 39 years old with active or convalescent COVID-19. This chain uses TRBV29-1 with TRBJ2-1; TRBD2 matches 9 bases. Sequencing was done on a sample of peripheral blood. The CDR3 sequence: CSVSGGTYNEQFF. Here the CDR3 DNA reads TGCAGCGTTAGCGGGGGGACCTACAATGAGCAGTTCTTC.